Below are 32 T cell receptor beta chains sequenced from a single sample in a study of graft-versus-host responses after intestinal transplantation. This table comes from immunoSEQ multiplex PCR, and its TCRdb copy is limited to in-frame clones, with some not included. The table has fewer than 25,000 clones, about 57% seen once. This sample comprised alloreactive CD4+ T cells from a mixed lymphocyte reaction culture, obtained before intestinal transplant. Subset of the sample: CFSE-low proliferating T cells sorted from approximately 6-day pre-transplant mixed lymphocyte reaction (GvH or HvG direction). The source is a human patient who received an intestinal transplant.

The chain uses TRBV5-1 and TRBJ2-1; TRBD1 aligns across 9 bases. This CDR3 is built from 15 residues. The trim removed 5 bases at V and 2 bases at J, leaving 5 bases unmatched. CDR1 and CDR2 (germline): SGHRS, YFSETQ. DNA of the CDR3: TGCGCCAGCAGGGAGGGGACAGGGACCTACAATGAGCAGTTCTTC. Residues: CASREGTGTYNEQFF. Variable domain in full (rest from reference TRBV5-1 and TRBJ2-1): KAGVTQTPRYLIKTRGQQVTLSCSPISGHRSVSWYQQTPGQGLQFLFEYFSETQRNKGNFPGRFSGRQFSNSRSEMNVSTLELGDSALYLCASREGTGTYNEQFFGPGTRLTVL.

The chain joins TRBV28 to TRBJ2-2; D is perhaps TRBD1 (5 bases). This CDR3 is 14 amino acids long. The germline V gene encodes CDR1 MDHEN and CDR2 SYDVKM. V lost 4 bases and J 7 bases, leaving 13 bases between the germline ends. The CDR3 DNA reads as TGTGCCAGCAGTTACAGGCTTAGAGGCGGGGAGCTGTTTTTT. This translates into CASSYRLRGGELFF.

In this sample, this clone is medium-sized. The rearrangement links TRBV6-1 to TRBJ1-1; D call uncertain. CDR3 size: 13 residues. Germline V gives CDR1 MNHNS, CDR2 SASEGT. V was clipped by 0 bases and J by 4 bases, with 6 bases between them. The CDR3 spells CASSEAESTEAFF. DNA for the CDR3: TGTGCCAGCAGTGAAGCTGAGAGCACTGAAGCTTTCTTT.

This clone was counted a few times. The rearrangement uses TRBV6-6 and TRBJ1-1; 8 positions match TRBD1. The V segment lost 4 bases and the J segment 11 bases; nucleotides outside the gene matches: 15. Germline V lookup: CDR1 MNHNY, CDR2 SVGAGI (reference sequence). This CDR3 has 15 residues. CDR3 nucleotide sequence: TGTGCCAGCAGTTTGGACAGGGTCAATCTCTACGCCGCTTTCTTT. Translation gives CASSLDRVNLYAAFF.

This clone has just a few counts. The chain couples TRBV7-9 to TRBJ2-7, with D possibly matching TRBD1 (6 bases). There are 16 residues in the CDR3. Germline V gene sequence: CDR1 SEHNR, CDR2 FQNEAQ (reference sequence). V was trimmed by 0 bases and J by 5 bases, leaving 17 bases between them. CDR3 DNA: TGTGCCAGCAGCTTAGCCCAGGGGCTCAAAAGCGACGAGCAGTACTTC. As protein: CASSLAQGLKSDEQYF.

This clone has a handful of counts. V usage is TRBV6-1 and J usage is TRBJ1-1; D may be TRBD1 (5 bases). The CDR3 length is 15 residues. From germline, CDR1 is MNHNS and CDR2 SASEGT. With 6 bases removed from V and 2 bases from J, the gap between germline ends came to 16 bases. CDR3 in amino acids: CASRGGDAINTEAFF. For the CDR3, the DNA is TGTGCCAGCAGGGGGGGGGATGCGATAAACACTGAAGCTTTCTTT.

The genes are TRBV29-1 and TRBJ1-1, with a tentative D call TRBD1 (6 bases). The V and J ends lost 2 bases and 7 bases respectively, with 14 bases between them. The CDR3 sequence is 13 residues long. Germline lookup yields CDR1 SQVTM and CDR2 ANQGSEA. The CDR3 spells CSVEHFTGREAFF. CDR3 DNA: TGCAGCGTTGAACATTTTACAGGGCGTGAAGCTTTCTTT.

This sequence joins TRBV5-4 and TRBJ2-5; 12 bases agree with TRBD1. CDR3 size: 17 residues. V lost 6 bases and J lost 5; bases outside the gene matches: 14. Germline CDR1 is SGHNT and CDR2 is YYREEE (reference sequence). The CDR3 reads CASTHTGTGGRRETQYF. The CDR3 DNA follows: TGTGCCAGCACCCATACCGGGACAGGGGGCCGCAGGGAGACCCAGTACTTC.

The chain recombines TRBV28 with TRBJ2-6, with TRBD1 matching 8 bases. The V and J ends lost 5 bases and 10 bases, in that order; junction bases with no gene match: 10. The CDR3 contains 15 residues. Looked up from germline, CDR1 is MDHEN and CDR2 is SYDVKM. DNA of the CDR3: TGTGCCAGCAGTCGGGTTACCGGGACAGGAAACGTCCTGACTTTC. Protein: CASSRVTGTGNVLTF.

The J gene is TRBJ2-2, the V gene TRBV11-2; 8 bases match TRBD2. CDR3 length equals 15 residues. CDR1 is SGHAT and CDR2 is FQNNGV in the germline V gene. V was pared by 2 bases and J by 3 bases, with 2 bases of the junction left unmatched. The CDR3: CASSLTSGYTGELFF. Here the CDR3 DNA reads TGTGCCAGCAGCTTAACTAGCGGATACACCGGGGAGCTGTTTTTT.

The rearrangement joins TRBV4-1 to TRBJ2-2; the match to TRBD2 covers 7 bases. The V segment lost 0 bases and the J segment 5 bases; nucleotides outside the gene matches: 12. This CDR3 has 18 amino acids. Germline loops: CDR1 MGHRA, CDR2 YSYEKL. The CDR3 protein is CASSQDQSRGGRTGELFF. CDR3 DNA: TGCGCCAGCAGCCAAGATCAGAGTCGAGGCGGGAGAACCGGGGAGCTGTTTTTT.

This clone was observed a handful of times. The chain employs TRBV30 and TRBJ1-4; D might be TRBD1 (6 bases). The CDR3 consists of 13 residues. Germline V gene sequence: CDR1 GTSNPN, CDR2 SVGIG (reference sequence). The germline V and J ends were trimmed by 0 bases and 7 bases, with 9 bases remaining between them. For the CDR3, the DNA is TGTGCCTGGAGTGTGCCAGGGGTTGAAAAACTGTTTTTT. Translating it yields CAWSVPGVEKLFF.

The rearrangement uses TRBV4-3 and TRBJ2-3, with TRBD2 matching over 11 bases. The germline V gene encodes CDR1 LGHNA and CDR2 YSLEER. V trimming: 0 bases; J trimming: 8 bases; junction bases outside the gene matches: 10. This CDR3 is 17 amino acids long. The CDR3 is CASSQDWIAGGPSTQYF. The CDR3 nucleotides read TGCGCCAGCAGCCAAGATTGGATAGCGGGGGGGCCGAGTACGCAGTATTTT.

The CDR3: CASSLITGAREQFF. The CDR3 region has the DNA TGCGCCAGCAGCTTGATTACGGGAGCGCGTGAACAGTTCTTC. The chain recombines TRBV5-1 with TRBJ2-1; a weak D match, TRBD2 (6 bases). This CDR3 has 14 amino acids. Germline-derived CDR1 and CDR2 are SGHRS and YFSETQ. Trimming took 1 base from V and 13 from J, leaving 18 bases between them.

There are a few counts of this clone. The chain carries TRBV29-1 and TRBJ1-4; possibly TRBD1 for D (6 bases). CDR3 length: 13 residues. The germline V and J ends were trimmed by 7 bases and 5 bases, with 14 bases remaining between them. CDR1 and CDR2 (germline): SQVTM, ANQGSEA. The CDR3 region is CSAIQGENEKLFF. CDR3 bases: TGCAGCGCAATACAGGGAGAAAATGAAAAACTGTTTTTT.

The chain employs TRBV5-5 and TRBJ2-7, with D possibly TRBD2 on 6 matching bases. The CDR3 covers 15 residues. The V gene lost 3 bases and the J gene lost 4 bases, with 17 bases spanning the gap. Germline CDR1 SGHKS, CDR2 YYEKEE (reference sequence). The CDR3 DNA sequence: TGTGCCAGCAGCTGGCCGGGACGCGGGGAGTACGAGCAGTACTTC. This encodes CASSWPGRGEYEQYF.

This clone showed up just a few times. The chain combines TRBV4-1 with TRBJ2-1; D may be TRBD1 (6 bases). The CDR3 spans 16 residues. Trimming removed 3 bases at V and 1 base at J, with 13 bases between. CDR1 is MGHRA, CDR2 YSYEKL, per germline. The CDR3 sequence is CASSHPNRDSYNEQFF. The CDR3 DNA follows: TGCGCCAGCAGCCACCCGAACAGGGATTCCTACAATGAGCAGTTCTTC.

The V gene is TRBV7-2, the J gene TRBJ1-1, with 8 bases fitting TRBD1. The trim removed 5 bases at V and 5 bases at J, leaving 10 bases unmatched. The CDR3 totals 15 residues. The germline V gene encodes CDR1 SGHTA and CDR2 FQGNSA. CDR3 in DNA: TGTGCCAGCAGCATAATTGGACAGGGCGGGACTGAAGCTTTCTTT. This gives the protein CASSIIGQGGTEAFF.

The genes are TRBV6-6 and TRBJ1-5; the D gene is possibly TRBD1 (5 bases). The CDR3 is 14 residues long. Trimming took 8 bases from V and 2 from J, leaving 13 bases between them. The V gene's germline CDR1 is MNHNY and CDR2 SVGAGI (reference sequence). Here the CDR3 DNA reads TGTGCCAGCTCTCGGACATCCCGCAATCAGCCCCAGCATTTT. Its translation is CASSRTSRNQPQHF.

V is TRBV4-1 and J is TRBJ1-2; D call uncertain. V lost 1 base to trimming and J lost 0 bases, with 15 bases between them. The CDR3 loop spans 17 amino acids. The germline CDR1 and CDR2 sequences are MGHRA and YSYEKL. The CDR3 is CASSQVSQAPANYGYTF. In nucleotides, the CDR3 is TGCGCCAGCAGCCAAGTGTCGCAGGCGCCCGCTAACTATGGCTACACCTTC.

The V gene is TRBV30, the J gene TRBJ1-1; D perhaps matches TRBD1 (6 bases). This CDR3 is 12 amino acids long. Trimming left V 5 bases short and J 0 bases short, with 7 bases between. Germline V lookup: CDR1 GTSNPN, CDR2 SVGIG (reference sequence). The CDR3 here is CAWGTLNTEAFF. CDR3 bases: TGTGCCTGGGGGACACTGAACACTGAAGCTTTCTTT.

There are a few counts of this clone. The chain links TRBV19 to TRBJ2-2; D gene ambiguous. The CDR3 sequence is 15 residues long. Germline values: CDR1 LNHDA, CDR2 SQIVND (reference sequence). With 4 bases removed from V and 2 bases from J, the gap between germline ends came to 11 bases. CDR3 sequence (DNA): TGTGCCAGTAGTAGAATCACTCCTAACACCGGGGAGCTGTTTTTT. This codes for CASSRITPNTGELFF.

The rearrangement links TRBV9 to TRBJ2-3, with 10 bases that match TRBD2. The CDR3 runs 16 residues. The V and J ends lost 4 bases and 0 bases, in that order; junction bases with no gene match: 5. Germline CDR1 reads SGDLS; CDR2 reads YYNGEE. In DNA, the CDR3 is TGTGCCAGCAGCATTAGCGGGAGGTTGAGCACAGATACGCAGTATTTT. It yields the protein CASSISGRLSTDTQYF.

There are a few counts of this clone. The genes are TRBV6-6 and TRBJ2-7; 7 positions match TRBD1. The CDR3 runs to 16 residues. The V segment lost 1 base and the J segment 3 bases; nucleotides outside the gene matches: 9. Germline CDR1 MNHNY, CDR2 SVGAGI (reference sequence). CDR3 nucleotide sequence: TGTGCCAGCAGTTACTACGAGACAGGGTATATCTACGAGCAGTACTTC. Translation: CASSYYETGYIYEQYF.

This clone was observed a single time. V usage is TRBV9 and J usage is TRBJ2-5; TRBD2 matches 11 bases. The V gene's germline CDR1 is SGDLS and CDR2 YYNGEE. This CDR3 is built from 17 residues. V trimming: 4 bases; J trimming: 4 bases; junction bases outside the gene matches: 12. Here the CDR3 reads CASSPGTSGRVGETQYF. CDR3 sequence (DNA): TGTGCCAGCAGCCCGGGGACTAGCGGCAGGGTGGGAGAGACCCAGTACTTC. The whole variable domain, filled in from reference TRBV9 and TRBJ2-5, reads DSGVTQTPKHLITATGQRVTLRCSPRSGDLSVYWYQQSLDQGLQFLIQYYNGEERAKGNILERFSAQQFPDLHSELNLSSLELGDSALYFCASSPGTSGRVGETQYFGPGTRLLVL.

The rearrangement links TRBV6-6 to TRBJ1-2; perhaps TRBD1 as D (5 bases). Trimming removed 3 bases from V and 4 bases from J, with 12 bases in between. CDR3 length equals 14 residues. Germline lookup yields CDR1 MNHNY and CDR2 SVGAGI (reference sequence). The CDR3 region is CASSYQGTRYGYTF. CDR3 coding DNA: TGTGCCAGCAGTTATCAGGGAACCCGCTATGGCTACACCTTC.

This chain uses TRBV7-9 with TRBJ2-1; D perhaps matches TRBD2 (6 bases). CDR1 SEHNR and CDR2 FQNEAQ come from the germline V gene (reference sequence). CDR3 length: 14 amino acids. The V gene lost 8 bases and the J gene lost 1 base, with 12 bases spanning the gap. CDR3 sequence: CASGGVGSYNEQFF. Written as DNA, the CDR3 is TGTGCCAGCGGAGGGGTGGGATCCTACAATGAGCAGTTCTTC.

This sequence joins TRBV7-9 and TRBJ2-7; perhaps TRBD1 as D (6 bases). Trimming cost V 4 bases and J 3 bases, with 16 bases left between them. The CDR3 runs to 15 residues. Germline CDR1 and CDR2: SEHNR and FQNEAQ (reference sequence). CDR3 sequence reads: CASSSPMTGNYEQYF. The DNA of the CDR3 is TGTGCCAGCAGCTCTCCAATGACAGGAAACTACGAGCAGTACTTC.

The V gene is TRBV18, the J gene TRBJ2-7; the D gene is possibly TRBD2 (5 bases). The CDR3 length is 15 residues. Germline lookup yields CDR1 KGHSH and CDR2 LQKENI. The V end was cut by 3 bases, the J end by 3 bases, with 15 bases between. The CDR3 DNA follows: TGTGCCAGCTCACCCCGTGAAGGAGGTATCTACGAGCAGTACTTC. Translation: CASSPREGGIYEQYF.

This chain connects TRBV2 to TRBJ1-6, with D perhaps matching TRBD1 (6 bases). V lost 10 bases to trimming and J lost 9 bases, with 16 bases between them. This CDR3 region has 13 residues. CDR1 is SNHLY, CDR2 FYNNEI, per germline. The DNA of the CDR3 is TGTGCCACCCTACAGGGAATTGGTTCACCCCTCCACTTT. As protein: CATLQGIGSPLHF. Based on the CDR3 plus reference TRBV2 and TRBJ1-6, the full variable domain is EPEVTQTPSHQVTQMGQEVILRCVPISNHLYFYWYRQILGQKVEFLVSFYNNEISEKSEIFDDQFSVERPDGSNFTLKIRSTKLEDSAMYFCATLQGIGSPLHFGNGTRLTVT.

CDR3 in amino acids: CSVDDYGGELFF. The CDR3 DNA sequence: TGCAGCGTTGATGACTATGGCGGGGAGCTGTTTTTT. The rearrangement links TRBV29-1 to TRBJ2-2, with a tentative D call TRBD2 (5 bases). CDR3 length: 12 amino acids. Germline V gene lookup returns CDR1 SQVTM and CDR2 ANQGSEA. Deletions cut 3 bases from V and 7 bases from J, with 9 bases between.

The chain combines TRBV7-3 with TRBJ2-2; D possibly corresponds to TRBD1 (6 bases). Looked up from germline, CDR1 is SGHTA and CDR2 is FQGTGA. CDR3 length: 13 amino acids. The V gene lost 5 bases and the J gene lost 4 bases, with 8 bases spanning the gap. The CDR3 sequence is CASSLRGTGELFF. Here the CDR3 DNA reads TGTGCCAGCAGCCTCAGGGGCACCGGGGAGCTGTTTTTT.